The 8 T cell receptor beta chains in this list originate from one sample, sequenced in a study of CD8 T cells in ankylosing spondylitis. These receptors' antigens are unknown. Study-wide findings and caveats: Ankylosing spondylitis blood appeared to be characterized by a TCR beta motif of eight or nine highly homologous variants.

TCRdb redid the calling of the 5' RACE reads with MiXCR, one entry per CDR3 protein. This sample yields some 840,000 distinct CDR3 sequences, of which approximately 12% are seen a single time; roughly 0.51% belongs to the top ten. Source material: blood, either unsorted or a sorted T cell fraction (not recorded which). These TCRs come from a male donor with ankylosing spondylitis.

This clonotype was picked up many times. The genes are TRBV20-1 and TRBJ2-6; the D is unclear. V lost 3 bases to trimming and J lost 2 bases, with 8 bases between them. This CDR3 region has 14 residues. Germline lookup yields CDR1 DFQATT and CDR2 SNEGSKA (reference sequence). CDR3 bases: TGCAGTGCTAGGGCATCGGCTGGGGCCAACGTCCTGACTTTC. Protein sequence: CSARASAGANVLTF.

This clonotype was picked up many times. The chain carries TRBV12-3 or TRBV12-4 and TRBJ2-7; perhaps TRBD1 as D (6 bases). This CDR3 has 13 amino acids. V lost 2 bases and J lost 3, with 8 bases in between. The CDR3 sequence: CASSLHRDYEQYF. As DNA, the CDR3 is TGTGCCAGCAGTTTACACAGGGACTACGAGCAGTACTTC.

This clonotype was seen a few times. V usage is TRBV20-1 and J usage is TRBJ2-3; D gene ambiguous. Trimming pared 2 bases from V and 0 bases from J, leaving 6 bases between. This CDR3 is built from 13 residues. Germline lookup yields CDR1 DFQATT and CDR2 SNEGSKA (reference sequence). CDR3 in DNA: TGCAGTGCTAGAAACTGGAGCACAGATACGCAGTATTTT. It yields the protein CSARNWSTDTQYF.

This clonotype showed up just a few times. This chain uses TRBV5-1 with TRBJ1-3; D is ambiguous. The CDR3 spans 14 residues. Germline CDR1 reads SGHRS; CDR2 reads YFSETQ. Trimming shortened V by 3 bases and J by 0 bases, and 7 bases separated the two germline ends. CDR3 coding DNA: TGCGCCAGCAGCTCGGGTGGCTCTGGAAACACCATATATTTT. Amino acid sequence: CASSSGGSGNTIYF.

At least ten counts were recorded for this clonotype. The J gene is TRBJ2-4, the V gene TRBV29-1; a weak D match, TRBD1 (6 bases). Germline V gives CDR1 SQVTM, CDR2 ANQGSEA. With 6 bases removed from V and 7 bases from J, the gap between germline ends came to 16 bases. The CDR3 covers 13 residues. The CDR3 spells CSVKPGQSNIQYF. DNA of the CDR3: TGCAGCGTGAAACCGGGACAATCCAACATTCAGTACTTC.

This clonotype was detected a few times. The chain recombines TRBV3-1 with TRBJ2-1; 12 positions match TRBD2. There are 16 residues in the CDR3. V lost 6 bases, J lost 2 bases, and 5 bases stayed unmatched. The germline V gene encodes CDR1 LGHDT and CDR2 YNNKEL (reference sequence). The CDR3: CASSLAGGRPYNEQFF. Written as DNA, the CDR3 is TGTGCCAGCAGTCTAGCGGGGGGGAGGCCCTACAATGAGCAGTTCTTC.

The sample holds many counts of this clonotype. The gene calls are TRBV10-3 and TRBJ1-6, with D possibly matching TRBD1 (5 bases). Trimming pared 4 bases from V and 9 bases from J, leaving 13 bases between. Germline-derived CDR1 and CDR2 are ENHRY and SYGVKD. The CDR3 spans 14 residues. Here the CDR3 reads CAISASDTGSPLHF. In nucleotides, the CDR3 is TGTGCCATCAGTGCTTCGGACACGGGTTCACCCCTCCACTTT.

The V call is TRBV28, the J call TRBJ2-1; D could derive from TRBD1 or TRBD2 (5 bases each). Germline V gene data show CDR1 as MDHEN and CDR2 as SYDVKM. The CDR3 runs 13 residues. V was shortened by 6 bases and J by 10 bases, with 16 bases between the two germline ends. The CDR3 protein is CASSSRDVGEQFF. The CDR3 nucleotides read TGTGCCAGCAGCTCCCGGGACGTAGGAGAGCAGTTCTTC.